A selection of T cell receptor beta chains follows, all from one sample in a study of cytomegalovirus exposure and HLA in healthy donors. Method: immunoSEQ multiplex PCR; TCRdb's copy keeps in-frame clones and lacks some. The sample holds 85,000 to 130,000 clones; over 70% are singletons and the top ten take roughly 0.79%. Sample: PBMCs. The receptor set was obtained from a boy aged 5-17 years in good health and CMV-seronegative. Both conserved end residues are part of each CDR3. Each record gives: clone size, V gene, D gene, J gene, CDR3 length, CDR3 protein, CDR3 DNA. A D gene is named only where the DNA matches it firmly. Clone size is stated in some rows and not others, as once, few, many or a class when expanded.

clone_size: few; v_call: TRBV5-1; d_call: TRBD2; j_call: TRBJ2-5; cdr3_length: 15; cdr3_aa: CASRRLAPKEETQYF; cdr3_nt: TGCGCCAGCAGACGACTAGCGCCCAAGGAAGAGACCCAGTACTTC
clone_size: NA; v_call: TRBV6-5; d_call: NA; j_call: TRBJ1-2; cdr3_length: 15; cdr3_aa: CASRGGTSVTYGYTF; cdr3_nt: TGTGCCAGCCGGGGGGGGACAAGCGTTACCTATGGCTACACCTTC
clone_size: NA; v_call: TRBV11-3; d_call: TRBD2; j_call: TRBJ2-1; cdr3_length: 12; cdr3_aa: CASSPGTSRQFF; cdr3_nt: TGTGCCAGCAGCCCTGGGACTAGCCGGCAGTTCTTC
clone_size: NA; v_call: TRBV9; d_call: TRBD2; j_call: TRBJ2-7; cdr3_length: 16; cdr3_aa: CASSVGLAGTTYEQYF; cdr3_nt: TGTGCCAGCAGCGTAGGACTAGCGGGAACCACCTACGAGCAGTACTTC
clone_size: NA; v_call: TRBV9; d_call: TRBD1; j_call: TRBJ2-7; cdr3_length: 14; cdr3_aa: CASSPRQGSYEQYF; cdr3_nt: TGTGCCAGCAGCCCTAGACAGGGGTCCTACGAGCAGTACTTC
clone_size: NA; v_call: TRBV5-6; d_call: TRBD2; j_call: TRBJ2-7; cdr3_length: 14; cdr3_aa: CASSLGRGTSGESF; cdr3_nt: TGTGCCAGCAGCTTGGGACGCGGGACTAGCGGGGAAAGTTTC
clone_size: few; v_call: TRBV15; d_call: TRBD1; j_call: TRBJ1-5; cdr3_length: 13; cdr3_aa: CATRETGNQPQHF; cdr3_nt: TGTGCCACCCGGGAGACAGGGAATCAGCCCCAGCATTTT
clone_size: NA; v_call: TRBV5-1; d_call: NA; j_call: TRBJ2-1; cdr3_length: 13; cdr3_aa: CASSFGQNNEQFF; cdr3_nt: TGCGCCAGCAGCTTTGGGCAGAACAATGAGCAGTTCTTC
clone_size: NA; v_call: TRBV5-4; d_call: TRBD1; j_call: TRBJ1-2; cdr3_length: 15; cdr3_aa: CASSFPRQGNYGYTF; cdr3_nt: TGTGCCAGCAGTTTCCCGAGACAGGGAAACTATGGCTACACCTTC
clone_size: few; v_call: TRBV27; d_call: TRBD1; j_call: TRBJ1-5; cdr3_length: 16; cdr3_aa: CASSTTNTGGTEPQHF; cdr3_nt: TGTGCCAGCAGTACAACAAATACAGGGGGCACGGAGCCCCAGCATTTT